This is a list of T cell receptor beta chains from one sample in a study of blood T cells in healthy people across ages. TCRdb analysed the 5' RACE reads with MiXCR anew, one entry per CDR3 protein. The sample records about 940,000 distinct CDR3 sequences, 40% to 60% being singletons. Sequencing was performed on blood. The source is a man aged 30 to 45 in good health. CDR3s include the opening cysteine and the closing phenylalanine or tryptophan. Fields, in order: J gene, V gene, D gene, clone size, CDR3 DNA, CDR3 protein. A D gene is named only where the DNA matches it firmly. Size is omitted from some rows. Given values are once, few, many or a class for expanded clones.

>TRBJ2-7|TRBV21-1|-|-
TGTGCCAGCAGCAAAGCTCGCTCCGGCACAGGGGCCTCCTACGAGCAGTACTTC
CASSKARSGTGASYEQYF
>TRBJ1-5|TRBV9|-|-
TGTGCCAGCAGCGTAGGGCAGGACAATCAGCCCCAGCATTTT
CASSVGQDNQPQHF
>TRBJ2-5|TRBV12-3/TRBV12-4|TRBD1|-
TGTGCCAGCAGTCAAGGGACAGGGATATTAGAGACCCAGTACTTC
CASSQGTGILETQYF
>TRBJ2-1|TRBV28|-|-
TGTGCCAGCAGTTTACTTAGGAGCGAGCAGTTCTTC
CASSLLRSEQFF
>TRBJ2-1|TRBV18|TRBD2|-
TGTGCCAGCTCACCGCCGGGACTAGGAAGTGGTGAGCAGTTCTTC
CASSPPGLGSGEQFF
>TRBJ2-3|TRBV20-1|-|-
TGCAGCCCCCGCCTGGGTGCGGTAGATACGCAGTATTTT
CSPRLGAVDTQYF
>TRBJ1-1|TRBV5-5|TRBD1|-
TGTGCCAGCAGCCCCAGCTCGGACAGGTTGAACACTGAAGCTTTCTTT
CASSPSSDRLNTEAFF
>TRBJ2-4|TRBV15|-|few
TGTGCCACCAGCAGAGAAGGGACAACCAAAAACATTCAGTACTTC
CATSREGTTKNIQYF
>TRBJ2-3|TRBV24-1|TRBD2|-
TGTGCCACCAGTGATCACGGACTAGCGGGGGACACAGATACGCAGTATTTT
CATSDHGLAGDTDTQYF
>TRBJ1-2|TRBV7-2|-|-
TGTGCCAGCAGCTTAGGGGTTTCGGGTGGTAGCTATGGCTACACCTTC
CASSLGVSGGSYGYTF
>TRBJ2-5|TRBV20-1|-|-
TGCAGTGCTAGAAATTCCTCTCGGGAGACCCAGTACTTC
CSARNSSRETQYF
>TRBJ2-3|TRBV6-1|-|-
TGTGCCAGCAGTGACGGGGGCAGTGAACGCACAGGTACGCAGTATTTT
CASSDGGSERTGTQYF
>TRBJ1-6|TRBV27|TRBD1|many
TGTGCCAGCAGGGCGGGACAGGGGAATCCTTCACCCCTCCACTTT
CASRAGQGNPSPLHF
>TRBJ1-1|TRBV2|-|-
TGTGCCACCAGGACAGTTGACACTGAAGCTTTCTTT
CATRTVDTEAFF
>TRBJ2-7|TRBV5-6|-|few
TGTGCCAGCAGCTACGTTCAGGTCTCCTACGAGCAGTACTTC
CASSYVQVSYEQYF
>TRBJ2-3|TRBV6-5|TRBD2|once
TGTGCCAGCAGTCCCGGACTAGCTCGTGTAGATACGCAGTATTTT
CASSPGLARVDTQYF